Below, 25 T cell receptor beta chains from the same sample are listed, as sequenced in a study of cytomegalovirus exposure and HLA in healthy donors. PCR was performed using 60 Vbeta and 13 Jbeta primers. Libraries were prepared by immunoSEQ multiplex PCR; TCRdb keeps only in-frame clonotypes and omits some of them. The sample holds about 200,000 clones. The sequencing sample was made of PBMCs. These receptors all come from a girl between 2 and 10 years old in good health and CMV-seropositive.

The gene calls are TRBV20-1 and TRBJ2-1, with D perhaps TRBD1 (5 bases). This CDR3 is built from 9 residues. Germline assignment: CDR1 DFQATT and CDR2 SNEGSKA (reference sequence). Trimming pared 3 bases from V and 15 bases from J, leaving 9 bases between. Here the CDR3 DNA reads TGCAGTGCTAGGGACACCTCGTTCTTC. It translates to CSARDTSFF.

The chain carries TRBV28 and TRBJ1-1, with a possible D match to TRBD1 (6 bases). V lost 4 bases and J 2 bases, leaving 17 bases between the germline ends. CDR3 length: 16 amino acids. CDR1 is MDHEN and CDR2 is SYDVKM in the germline V gene. The CDR3 DNA sequence: TGTGCCAGCAGTTCGGCTACCGGGACACCTAACACTGAAGCTTTCTTT. This codes for CASSSATGTPNTEAFF.

The rearrangement links TRBV6-1 to TRBJ1-5; D might be TRBD1 (6 bases). The ends were cut back, 8 bases at V and 3 bases at J, with 11 bases in the middle. CDR1 is MNHNS, CDR2 SASEGT, per germline. CDR3 length: 13 amino acids. The CDR3 spells CASDPGANQPQHF. As DNA, the CDR3 is TGTGCCAGCGACCCAGGGGCCAATCAGCCCCAGCATTTT.

J is TRBJ2-2 and V is TRBV30, with D possibly TRBD2 on 5 matching bases. The CDR3 has 12 amino acids. Germline V gene data show CDR1 as GTSNPN and CDR2 as SVGIG (reference sequence). Trimming stripped 6 bases from V and 8 bases from J, with 13 bases between. The DNA of the CDR3 is TGTGCCTGTGGCGAGGGTTTGGGGGAGCTGTTTTTT. Its protein is CACGEGLGELFF.

The V gene is TRBV27, the J gene TRBJ2-5; 10 bases map to TRBD1. Per germline, CDR1 MNHEY and CDR2 SMNVEV (reference sequence). With 6 bases clipped from V and 4 bases from J, the junction kept 8 bases outside the gene matches. The CDR3 runs 15 residues. The CDR3 loop is CASRATGGGLETQYF. The CDR3 region has the DNA TGTGCCAGCAGGGCGACAGGGGGCGGGTTAGAGACCCAGTACTTC.

The rearrangement links TRBV25-1 to TRBJ2-7; TRBD2 aligns across 10 bases. The CDR3 length is 14 residues. Germline V gene data show CDR1 as MGHDK and CDR2 as SYGVNS. V trimming: 5 bases; J trimming: 2 bases; junction bases outside the gene matches: 3. The CDR3 bases are TGTGCCAGCAGTCCGGGACTAGCGACCTACGAGCAGTACTTC. Its translation: CASSPGLATYEQYF.

Here the CDR3 reads CASSGEGLHNEQFF. The CDR3 nucleotides read TGTGCCAGTAGTGGGGAGGGCCTGCACAATGAGCAGTTCTTC. The chain links TRBV19 to TRBJ2-1; 7 bases fit TRBD2. The CDR3 sequence is 14 residues long. V shed 5 bases, J shed 5 bases, and the junction held 6 bases outside the gene matches. Germline V gene lookup returns CDR1 LNHDA and CDR2 SQIVND (reference sequence).

V usage is TRBV7-8 and J usage is TRBJ2-7; D remains ambiguous. Germline assignment: CDR1 SGHVS and CDR2 FQNEAQ. V was pared by 1 base and J by 3 bases, with 7 bases between. This CDR3 is 13 amino acids long. The CDR3 sequence is CASSLGADYEQYF. The CDR3 DNA sequence: TGTGCCAGCAGCTTAGGGGCAGACTACGAGCAGTACTTC.

This chain connects TRBV5-4 to TRBJ1-2, with D tentatively TRBD1 (5 bases). In germline, CDR1 is SGHNT, CDR2 YYREEE (reference sequence). The CDR3 spans 14 residues. Trimming pared 4 bases from V and 4 bases from J, leaving 14 bases between. This CDR3 is CASSPGPPLYGYTF. The CDR3 nucleotides read TGTGCCAGCAGCCCAGGGCCGCCTCTCTATGGCTACACCTTC.

The chain links TRBV5-4 to TRBJ2-2; D unclear. The CDR3 runs 14 residues. The germline CDR1 and CDR2 sequences are SGHNT and YYREEE (reference sequence). Between the trimmed V and J ends, which lost 1 base and 0 bases, there was a span of 4 bases. The CDR3 nucleotides read TGTGCCAGCAGCTTGAGCGCGAACACCGGGGAGCTGTTTTTT. It specifies CASSLSANTGELFF.

The chain is built from TRBV6-1 and TRBJ2-3, with D unclear. V lost 3 bases and J lost 10, with 14 bases in between. CDR1 is MNHNS and CDR2 is SASEGT in the germline V gene. The CDR3 covers 13 residues. In DNA form, the CDR3 reads TGTGCCAGCAGTGACTGGGCAGGTTGGGCGCAGTATTTT. Its protein product is CASSDWAGWAQYF.

The V gene is TRBV28, the J gene TRBJ1-2; TRBD1 is a possible D gene (5 bases). This CDR3 is built from 14 residues. V dropped 4 bases and J dropped 8 bases, with 17 bases sitting between them. The V gene's germline CDR1 is MDHEN and CDR2 SYDVKM. The CDR3 sequence: CASSSPQGREGYTF. The CDR3, as DNA: TGTGCCAGCAGTTCTCCGCAGGGAAGAGAAGGCTACACCTTC.

Here the CDR3 DNA reads TGCAGCGTTCTGACTAGCGGGAGATCTTGGTACCAAGAGACCCAGTACTTC. Its protein product is CSVLTSGRSWYQETQYF. V gene TRBV29-1 combines with J gene TRBJ2-5; 12 bases match TRBD2. The germline CDR1 and CDR2 sequences are SQVTM and ANQGSEA. CDR3 length equals 17 residues. Trimming at V came to 5 bases and at J to 0 bases, leaving 10 bases not matched to a gene. The entire variable domain, with the rest obtained from reference TRBV29-1 and TRBJ2-5, is as follows: SAVISQKPSRDICQRGTSLTIQCQVDSQVTMMFWYRQQPGQSLTLIATANQGSEATYESGFVIDKFPISRPNLTFSTLTVSNMSPEDSSIYLCSVLTSGRSWYQETQYFGPGTRLLVL.

The genes are TRBV25-1 and TRBJ2-7; D is possibly TRBD1 (5 bases). Trimming took 8 bases from V and 4 from J, leaving 9 bases between them. CDR3 length equals 11 residues. Germline values: CDR1 MGHDK, CDR2 SYGVNS. The CDR3 is CASFRVYEQYF. CDR3 DNA: TGTGCCAGCTTCAGGGTTTACGAGCAGTACTTC.

The chain employs TRBV5-4 and TRBJ2-7, with D possibly TRBD2 on 5 matching bases. The V gene's germline CDR1 is SGHNT and CDR2 YYREEE (reference sequence). V shed 1 base and J shed 5 bases, with 10 bases lying between them. The CDR3 runs to 13 residues. CDR3 nucleotides: TGTGCCAGCAGCTTGCGGGGAGTCGACGAGCAGTACTTC. Its translation is CASSLRGVDEQYF. Drawing the rest from reference TRBV5-4 and TRBJ2-7, the complete variable domain is ETGVTQSPTHLIKTRGQQVTLRCSSQSGHNTVSWYQQALGQGPQFIFQYYREEENGRGNFPPRFSGLQFPNYSSELNVNALELDDSALYLCASSLRGVDEQYFGPGTRLTVT.

This rearrangement joins TRBV27 to TRBJ2-7, with 11 bases fitting TRBD1. Unmatched junction bases numbered 19, after V lost 3 bases and J lost 6 bases. CDR1 MNHEY and CDR2 SMNVEV come from the germline V gene (reference sequence). The CDR3 has 19 amino acids. Written as DNA, the CDR3 is TGTGCCAGCAGTTTCTCGTCCCGGACAGGGGGCGCCCCGGTGGGCGAGCAGTACTTC. Its translation: CASSFSSRTGGAPVGEQYF.

The CDR3 region has the DNA TGTGCCATCAGTGAGTCTCACGGTTCACTAGGTAATGAGCAGTTCTTC. Translated, it gives CAISESHGSLGNEQFF. The chain joins TRBV10-3 to TRBJ2-1, with D possibly TRBD2 on 5 matching bases. Germline CDR1 and CDR2: ENHRY and SYGVKD. V was cut by 0 bases and J by 7 bases, with 16 bases left in between. The CDR3 is 16 residues long.

The V gene is TRBV21-1, the J gene TRBJ2-1; the table assigns TRBD1, which was not confirmed against the DNA. TRBV21-1 counts as a pseudogene. This CDR3 is built from 17 residues. The CDR3 bases are TGTGCCAGCAGCAAACCCCCAGGGGGACAGGGGGCGCGGGAGCAGTTCTTC. Translation gives CASSKPPGGQGAREQFF.

The chain couples TRBV10-3 to TRBJ2-2; perhaps TRBD2 as D (6 bases). The V gene lost 0 bases and the J gene lost 6 bases, with 8 bases spanning the gap. The CDR3 extends over 14 amino acids. Germline V lookup: CDR1 ENHRY, CDR2 SYGVKD. The CDR3 region has the DNA TGTGCCATCAGTGAGTCTCCGGGAGCCGGGGAGCTGTTTTTT. Its translation is CAISESPGAGELFF.

The chain couples TRBV28 to TRBJ2-7; D uncertain. Trimming shortened V by 5 bases and J by 6 bases, and 11 bases separated the two germline ends. CDR3 size: 12 residues. From germline, CDR1 is MDHEN and CDR2 SYDVKM. CDR3 amino acids: CASSGRRFEQYF. The CDR3 DNA is TGTGCCAGCAGTGGGCGTAGGTTCGAGCAGTACTTC.

The genes are TRBV27 and TRBJ1-2; a possible D gene is TRBD1 (6 bases). With 5 bases removed from V and 5 bases from J, the gap between germline ends came to 24 bases. The CDR3 extends over 17 amino acids. Germline values: CDR1 MNHEY, CDR2 SMNVEV (reference sequence). The CDR3 is CASSAPPSGGVIYGYTF. CDR3 DNA sequence: TGTGCCAGCAGTGCCCCTCCCTCGGGGGGCGTTATTTATGGCTACACCTTC.

The chain couples TRBV4-1 to TRBJ2-2, with 8 bases aligning to TRBD1. This CDR3 comprises 17 residues. Per germline, CDR1 MGHRA and CDR2 YSYEKL. V lost 3 bases to trimming and J lost 3 bases; unmatched junction nucleotides: 9. CDR3 nucleotides: TGCGCCAGCAGCCAGTCTGTCGGACAGGGCGACACCGGGGAGCTGTTTTTT. The encoded protein is CASSQSVGQGDTGELFF.

This chain uses TRBV10-3 with TRBJ2-1; 12 nucleotides match TRBD2. With V trimmed by 3 bases and J by 9 bases, 6 bases remained unmatched. Germline CDR1 is ENHRY and CDR2 is SYGVKD. CDR3 length: 15 residues. The CDR3 region has the DNA TGTGCCATCAGTGATCCCGGACTAGCGGGGTCTGAGCAGTTCTTC. It translates to CAISDPGLAGSEQFF.

This sequence joins TRBV7-8 and TRBJ2-1; a weak D match, TRBD1 (6 bases). Germline loops: CDR1 SGHVS, CDR2 FQNEAQ. The CDR3 consists of 15 residues. V lost 5 bases and J 4 bases, leaving 15 bases between the germline ends. The CDR3 sequence is CASSGVAGDYNEQFF. The CDR3 nucleotides are TGTGCCAGCAGCGGGGTGGCAGGGGATTACAATGAGCAGTTCTTC.

Turning to this clone: The junction departs from germline at one end; a sequencing error may be responsible. The chain carries TRBV27 and TRBJ2-1; 14 bases map to TRBD2. The CDR3 is 19 residues long. The germline CDR1 and CDR2 sequences are MNHEY and SMNVEV (reference sequence). The CDR3 spells CASSDFKGLAGALYNGQFF. In DNA form, the CDR3 reads TGTGCCAGCAGTGATTTTAAGGGACTAGCGGGAGCTTTGTACAATGGGCAGTTCTTC.